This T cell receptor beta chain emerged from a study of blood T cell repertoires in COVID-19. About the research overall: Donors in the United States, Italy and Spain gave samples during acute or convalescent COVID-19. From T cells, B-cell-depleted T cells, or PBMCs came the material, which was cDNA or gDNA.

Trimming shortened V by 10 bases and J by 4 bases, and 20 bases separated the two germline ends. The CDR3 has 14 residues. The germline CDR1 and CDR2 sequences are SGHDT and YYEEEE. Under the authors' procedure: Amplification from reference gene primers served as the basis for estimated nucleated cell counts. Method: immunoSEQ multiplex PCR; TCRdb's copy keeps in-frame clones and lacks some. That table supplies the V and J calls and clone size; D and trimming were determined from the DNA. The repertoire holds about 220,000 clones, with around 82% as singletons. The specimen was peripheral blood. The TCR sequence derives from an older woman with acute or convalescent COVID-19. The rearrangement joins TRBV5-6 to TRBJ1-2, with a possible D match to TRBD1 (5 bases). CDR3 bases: TGTGCCGGCCACCCTCGGGGGGAGCCCTATGGCTACACCTTC. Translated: CAGHPRGEPYGYTF.